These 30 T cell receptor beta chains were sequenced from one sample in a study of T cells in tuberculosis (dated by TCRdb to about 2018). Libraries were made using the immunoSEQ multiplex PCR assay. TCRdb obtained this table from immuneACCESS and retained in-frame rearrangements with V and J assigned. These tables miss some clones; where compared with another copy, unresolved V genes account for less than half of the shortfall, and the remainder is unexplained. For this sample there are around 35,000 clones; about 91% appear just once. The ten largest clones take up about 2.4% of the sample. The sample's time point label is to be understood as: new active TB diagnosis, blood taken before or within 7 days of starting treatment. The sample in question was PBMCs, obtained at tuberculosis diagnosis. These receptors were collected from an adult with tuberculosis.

Here the CDR3 DNA reads TGTGCCATCAGTGTTGAGCCAGGGGGCATGAACACTGAAGCTTTCTTT. It is translated as CAISVEPGGMNTEAFF. J is TRBJ1-1 and V is TRBV10-3; 8 nucleotides agree with TRBD1. After removal of 4 bases from V and 0 bases from J, the junction contained 7 bases not matched to a gene. Germline assignment: CDR1 ENHRY and CDR2 SYGVKD. This CDR3 comprises 16 residues.

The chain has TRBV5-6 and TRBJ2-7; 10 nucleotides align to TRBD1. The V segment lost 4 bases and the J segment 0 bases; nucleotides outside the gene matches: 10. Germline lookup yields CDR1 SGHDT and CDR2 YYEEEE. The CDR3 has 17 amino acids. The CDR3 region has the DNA TGTGCCAGCAGCCCGGTAGGGACAGGGGCAGCCTCCTACGAGCAGTACTTC. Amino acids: CASSPVGTGAASYEQYF.

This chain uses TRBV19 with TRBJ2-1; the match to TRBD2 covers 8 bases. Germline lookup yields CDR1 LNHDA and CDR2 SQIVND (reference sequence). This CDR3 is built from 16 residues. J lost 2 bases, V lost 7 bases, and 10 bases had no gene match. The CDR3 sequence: CASTLRGAGAYNEQFF. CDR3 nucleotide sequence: TGTGCCAGTACCCTCCGAGGAGCGGGGGCCTACAATGAGCAGTTCTTC.

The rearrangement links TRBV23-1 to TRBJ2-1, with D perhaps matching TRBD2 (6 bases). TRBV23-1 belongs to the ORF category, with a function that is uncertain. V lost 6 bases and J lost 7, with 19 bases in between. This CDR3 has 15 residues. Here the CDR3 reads CASSPLGRGENEQFF. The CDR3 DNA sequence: TGCGCCAGCAGCCCACTAGGGCGGGGCGAGAATGAGCAGTTCTTC.

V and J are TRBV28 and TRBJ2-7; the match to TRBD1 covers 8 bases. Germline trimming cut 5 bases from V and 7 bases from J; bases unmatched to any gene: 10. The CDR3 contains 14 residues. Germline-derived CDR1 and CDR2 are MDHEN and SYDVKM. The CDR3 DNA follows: TGTGCCAGCAGTCAGGGGGCGTTTGGAGGAGAGCAGTACGTC. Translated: CASSQGAFGGEQYV.

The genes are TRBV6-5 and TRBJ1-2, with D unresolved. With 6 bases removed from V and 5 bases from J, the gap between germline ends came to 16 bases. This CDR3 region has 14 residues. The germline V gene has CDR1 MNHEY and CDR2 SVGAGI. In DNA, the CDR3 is TGTGCCAGCAGCCCCGAGTGGGGAGGATATGGCTACACCTTC. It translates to CASSPEWGGYGYTF.

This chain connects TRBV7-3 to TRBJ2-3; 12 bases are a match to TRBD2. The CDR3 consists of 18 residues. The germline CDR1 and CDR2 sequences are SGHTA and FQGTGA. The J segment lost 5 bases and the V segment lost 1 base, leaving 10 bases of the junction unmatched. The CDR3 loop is CASSLILAGGPLEDTQYF. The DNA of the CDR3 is TGTGCCAGCAGCTTAATCCTAGCGGGGGGGCCTCTGGAAGATACGCAGTATTTT.

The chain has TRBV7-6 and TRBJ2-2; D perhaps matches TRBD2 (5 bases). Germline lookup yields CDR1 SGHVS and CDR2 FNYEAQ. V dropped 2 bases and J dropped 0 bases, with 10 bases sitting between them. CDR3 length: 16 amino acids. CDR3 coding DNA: TGTGCCAGCAGCTTATCCGCGGGCCCGAACACCGGGGAGCTGTTTTTT. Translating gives CASSLSAGPNTGELFF.

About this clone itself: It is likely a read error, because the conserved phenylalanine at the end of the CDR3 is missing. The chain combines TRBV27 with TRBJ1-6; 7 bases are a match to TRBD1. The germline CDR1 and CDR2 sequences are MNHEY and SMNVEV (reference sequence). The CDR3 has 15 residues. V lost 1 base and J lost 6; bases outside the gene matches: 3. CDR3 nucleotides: TGTGCCAGCAGTTTATTGCAGGGGGGTAATTCACCCCTCCACCTT. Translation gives CASSLLQGGNSPLHL.

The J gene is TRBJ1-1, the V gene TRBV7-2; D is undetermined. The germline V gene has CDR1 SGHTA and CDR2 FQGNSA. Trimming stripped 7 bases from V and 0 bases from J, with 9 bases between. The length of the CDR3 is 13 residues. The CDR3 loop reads CASTTPMNTEAFF. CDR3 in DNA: TGTGCCAGCACCACCCCTATGAACACTGAAGCTTTCTTT.

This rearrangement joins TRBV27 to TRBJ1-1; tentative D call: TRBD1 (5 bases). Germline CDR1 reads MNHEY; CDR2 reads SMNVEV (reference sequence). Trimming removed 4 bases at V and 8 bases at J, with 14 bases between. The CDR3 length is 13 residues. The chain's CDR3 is CASSSYRTQEAFF. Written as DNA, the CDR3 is TGTGCCAGCAGTTCCTACAGGACACAAGAAGCTTTCTTT.

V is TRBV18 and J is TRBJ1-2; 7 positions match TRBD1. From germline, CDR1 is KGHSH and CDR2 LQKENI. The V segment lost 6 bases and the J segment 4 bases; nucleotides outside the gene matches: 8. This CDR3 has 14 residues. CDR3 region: CASSTDRSSYGYTF. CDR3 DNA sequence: TGTGCCAGCTCTACGGACAGGTCCTCCTATGGCTACACCTTC.

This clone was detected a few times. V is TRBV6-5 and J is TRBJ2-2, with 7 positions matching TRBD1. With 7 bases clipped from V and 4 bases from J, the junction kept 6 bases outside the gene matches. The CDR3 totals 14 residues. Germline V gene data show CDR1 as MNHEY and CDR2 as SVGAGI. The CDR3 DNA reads TGTGCCAGCATACGGGACAGCGGCACCGGGGAGCTGTTTTTT. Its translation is CASIRDSGTGELFF.

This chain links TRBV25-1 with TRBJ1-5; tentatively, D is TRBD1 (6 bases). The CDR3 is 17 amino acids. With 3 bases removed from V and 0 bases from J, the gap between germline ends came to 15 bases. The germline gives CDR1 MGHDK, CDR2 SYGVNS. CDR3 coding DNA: TGTGCCAGCAGTGAGACCGGCGAAGGGGGTAGCAATCAGCCCCAGCATTTT. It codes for CASSETGEGGSNQPQHF. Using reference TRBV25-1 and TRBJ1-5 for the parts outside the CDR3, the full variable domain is EADIYQTPRYLVIGTGKKITLECSQTMGHDKMYWYQQDPGMELHLIHYSYGVNSTEKGDLSSESTVSRIRTEHFPLTLESARPSHTSQYLCASSETGEGGSNQPQHFGDGTRLSIL.

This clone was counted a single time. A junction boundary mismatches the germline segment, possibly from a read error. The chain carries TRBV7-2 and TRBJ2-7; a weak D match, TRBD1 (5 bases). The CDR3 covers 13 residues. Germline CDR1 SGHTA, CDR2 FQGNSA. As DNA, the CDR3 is TGTGCCAGCACCACCCCCGGCAGGGCGGTCCTAAACTTC. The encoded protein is CASTTPGRAVLNF.

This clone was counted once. CDR3 nucleotides: TGTGCCAGCAGCCCGCTGAGATACTACTATGGCTACACCTTC. This sequence encodes CASSPLRYYYGYTF. V usage is TRBV7-8 and J usage is TRBJ1-2; no firm D call. Germline values: CDR1 SGHVS, CDR2 FQNEAQ. V was pared by 5 bases and J by 3 bases, with 13 bases between. This CDR3 has 14 amino acids.

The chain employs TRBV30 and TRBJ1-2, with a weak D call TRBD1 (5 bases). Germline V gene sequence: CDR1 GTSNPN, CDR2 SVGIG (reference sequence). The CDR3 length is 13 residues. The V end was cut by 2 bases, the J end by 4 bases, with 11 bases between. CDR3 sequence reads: CAWSQTALYGYTF. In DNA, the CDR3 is TGTGCCTGGAGTCAGACAGCCCTCTATGGCTACACCTTC.

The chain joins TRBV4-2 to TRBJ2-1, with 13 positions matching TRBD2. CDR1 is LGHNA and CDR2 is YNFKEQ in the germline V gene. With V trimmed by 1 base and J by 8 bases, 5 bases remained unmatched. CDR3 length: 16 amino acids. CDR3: CASSQAEGLAGDEQFF. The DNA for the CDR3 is TGTGCCAGCAGCCAAGCGGAAGGACTAGCGGGGGATGAGCAGTTCTTC.

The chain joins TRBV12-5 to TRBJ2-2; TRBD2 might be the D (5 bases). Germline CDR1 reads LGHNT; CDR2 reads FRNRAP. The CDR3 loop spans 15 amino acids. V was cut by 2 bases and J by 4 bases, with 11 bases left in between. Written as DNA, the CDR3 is TGTGCTAGTGGTTTGAGGGCGGGTTTCACCGGGGAGCTGTTTTTT. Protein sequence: CASGLRAGFTGELFF. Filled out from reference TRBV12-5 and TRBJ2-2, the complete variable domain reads DARVTQTPRHKVTEMGQEVTMRCQPILGHNTVFWYRQTMMQGLELLAYFRNRAPLDDSGMPKDRFSAEMPDATLATLKIQPSEPRDSAVYFCASGLRAGFTGELFFGEGSRLTVL.

CDR3 sequence reads: CASSAQPELAKNIQYF. CDR3 in DNA: TGCGCCAGCAGCGCACAGCCCGAGCTAGCCAAAAACATTCAGTACTTC. V is TRBV5-1 and J is TRBJ2-4; D is ambiguous. V was trimmed by 4 bases and J by 0 bases, leaving 14 bases between them. Germline loops: CDR1 SGHRS, CDR2 YFSETQ. The length of the CDR3 is 16 residues.

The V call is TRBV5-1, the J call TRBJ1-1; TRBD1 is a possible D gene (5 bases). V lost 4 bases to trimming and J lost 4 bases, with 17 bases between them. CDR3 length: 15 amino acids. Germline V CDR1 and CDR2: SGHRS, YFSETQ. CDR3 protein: CASSPMGGSGTEAFF. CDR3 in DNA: TGCGCCAGCAGCCCAATGGGGGGATCGGGCACTGAAGCTTTCTTT.

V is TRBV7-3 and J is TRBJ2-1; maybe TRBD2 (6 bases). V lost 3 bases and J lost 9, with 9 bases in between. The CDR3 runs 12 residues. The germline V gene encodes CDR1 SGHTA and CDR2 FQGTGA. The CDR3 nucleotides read TGTGCCAGCAGCTTCATTAGCGGTGAGCAGTTCTTC. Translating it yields CASSFISGEQFF.

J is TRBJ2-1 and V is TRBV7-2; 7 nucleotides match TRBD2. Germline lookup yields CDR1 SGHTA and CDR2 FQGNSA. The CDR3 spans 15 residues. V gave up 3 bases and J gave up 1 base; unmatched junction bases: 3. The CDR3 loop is CASSLGGLSYNEQFF. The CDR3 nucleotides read TGTGCCAGCAGCTTGGGGGGACTATCCTACAATGAGCAGTTCTTC.

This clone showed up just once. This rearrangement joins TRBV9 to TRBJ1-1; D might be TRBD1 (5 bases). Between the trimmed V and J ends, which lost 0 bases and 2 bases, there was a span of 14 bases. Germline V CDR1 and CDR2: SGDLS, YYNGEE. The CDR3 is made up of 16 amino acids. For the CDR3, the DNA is TGTGCCAGCAGCGTAGATTTCCAAGGGACTAACACTGAAGCTTTCTTT. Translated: CASSVDFQGTNTEAFF.

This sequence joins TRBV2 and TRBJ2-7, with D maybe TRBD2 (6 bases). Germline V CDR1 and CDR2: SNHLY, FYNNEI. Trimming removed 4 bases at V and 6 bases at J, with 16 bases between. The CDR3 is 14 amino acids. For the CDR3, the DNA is TGTGCCAGCAGTGTTTGGGGAGGTGGGGTCGAGCAGTACGTC. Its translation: CASSVWGGGVEQYV.

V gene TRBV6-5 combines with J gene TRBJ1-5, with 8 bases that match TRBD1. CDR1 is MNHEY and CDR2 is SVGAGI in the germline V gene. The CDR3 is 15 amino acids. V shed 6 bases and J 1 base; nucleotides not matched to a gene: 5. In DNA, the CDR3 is TGTGCCAGCAGCCCTGACAGGGGAAGCAATCAGCCCCAGCATTTT. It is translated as CASSPDRGSNQPQHF.

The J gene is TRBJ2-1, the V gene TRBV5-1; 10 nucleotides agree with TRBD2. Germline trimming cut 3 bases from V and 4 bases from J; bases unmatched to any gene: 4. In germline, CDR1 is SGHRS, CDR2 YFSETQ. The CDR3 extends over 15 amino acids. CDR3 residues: CASSSASGGYNEQFF. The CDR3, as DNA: TGCGCCAGCAGCTCGGCTAGCGGGGGATACAATGAGCAGTTCTTC. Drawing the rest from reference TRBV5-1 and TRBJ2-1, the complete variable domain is KAGVTQTPRYLIKTRGQQVTLSCSPISGHRSVSWYQQTPGQGLQFLFEYFSETQRNKGNFPGRFSGRQFSNSRSEMNVSTLELGDSALYLCASSSASGGYNEQFFGPGTRLTVL.

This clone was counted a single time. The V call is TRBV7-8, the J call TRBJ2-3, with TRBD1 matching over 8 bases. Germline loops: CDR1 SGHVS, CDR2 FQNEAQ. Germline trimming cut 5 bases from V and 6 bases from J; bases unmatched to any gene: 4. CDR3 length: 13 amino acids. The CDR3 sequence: CASSQGAGDTQYF. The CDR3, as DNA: TGTGCCAGCAGCCAGGGGGCGGGGGATACGCAGTATTTT.

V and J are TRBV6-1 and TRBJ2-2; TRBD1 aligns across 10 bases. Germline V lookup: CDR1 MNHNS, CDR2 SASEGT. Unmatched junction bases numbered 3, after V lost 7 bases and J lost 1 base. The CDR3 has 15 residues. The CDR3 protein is CASKRTGGNTGELFF. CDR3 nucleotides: TGTGCCAGCAAGCGGACAGGGGGGAACACCGGGGAGCTGTTTTTT.

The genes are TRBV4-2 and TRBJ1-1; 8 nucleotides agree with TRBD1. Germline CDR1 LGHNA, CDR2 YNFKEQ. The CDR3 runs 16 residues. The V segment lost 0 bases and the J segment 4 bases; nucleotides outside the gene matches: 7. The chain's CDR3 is CASSQEVQGAPTEAFF. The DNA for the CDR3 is TGTGCCAGCAGCCAAGAGGTCCAGGGGGCTCCCACTGAAGCTTTCTTT.